Presented here are 18 T cell receptor beta chains from one specimen sequenced in a study of cytomegalovirus exposure and HLA in healthy donors. PCR involved 60 Vbeta and 13 Jbeta primers. Clones were sequenced by immunoSEQ multiplex PCR, and TCRdb holds only the in-frame ones, with some missing. This repertoire shows 100,000 to 150,000 clones, about two thirds found once; its top ten account for around 2.7%. The sample consisted of PBMCs. These receptors were obtained from a woman in her fifties or sixties in good health and CMV-seropositive.

J is TRBJ2-5 and V is TRBV27; D may be TRBD2 (5 bases). The DNA matches TRBJ2-7 better at its end, which makes the J call doubtful. Germline lookup yields CDR1 MNHEY and CDR2 SMNVEV (reference sequence). There are 13 residues in the CDR3. CDR3 in DNA: TGTGCCAGCAGCCCAGGCTCGGGGTACGAGCAGTACTTC. It is translated as CASSPGSGYEQYF.

This clone was detected once. This chain connects TRBV7-8 to TRBJ2-3; 7 bases match TRBD2. There are 15 residues in the CDR3. V lost 2 bases and J lost 10; bases outside the gene matches: 12. In germline, CDR1 is SGHVS, CDR2 FQNEAQ. CDR3 region: CASSLSRDRGVAQYF. CDR3 in DNA: TGTGCCAGCAGCTTATCCCGGGACCGGGGGGTGGCGCAGTATTTT. Full variable domain (rest looked up from reference TRBV7-8 and TRBJ2-3): GAGVSQSPRYKVAKRGQDVALRCDPISGHVSLFWYQQALGQGPEFLTYFQNEAQLDKSGLPSDRFFAERPEGSVSTLKIQRTQQEDSAVYLCASSLSRDRGVAQYFGPGTRLTVL.

The rearrangement joins TRBV7-3 to TRBJ1-2; TRBD1 is a possible D gene (6 bases). This CDR3 is 15 amino acids long. The ends were cut back, 1 base at V and 8 bases at J, with 17 bases in the middle. The germline V gene encodes CDR1 SGHTA and CDR2 FQGTGA. CDR3 protein: CASSLSRDTKQGYTF. In nucleotides, the CDR3 is TGTGCCAGCAGCTTAAGTCGGGACACCAAGCAGGGCTACACCTTC.

This clone came up a few times. In DNA, the CDR3 is TGTGCCAGCAGCCAACAGGGGGCAACAACTAATGAAAAACTGTTTTTT. Encoded protein: CASSQQGATTNEKLFF. The rearrangement uses TRBV16 and TRBJ1-4; 8 bases agree with TRBD1. CDR3 length equals 16 residues. Trimming at V came to 2 bases and at J to 0 bases, leaving 2 bases not matched to a gene. The V gene's germline CDR1 is KGHSY and CDR2 FQNENV.

V and J are TRBV6-6 and TRBJ1-6, with D perhaps TRBD1 (5 bases). The CDR3 extends over 16 amino acids. The germline V and J ends were trimmed by 6 bases and 0 bases, with 12 bases remaining between them. CDR1 is MNHNY, CDR2 SVGAGI, per germline (reference sequence). The CDR3 bases are TGTGCCAGCAGCCCCAGGGATGGCTCCTATAATTCACCCCTCCACTTT. Its protein is CASSPRDGSYNSPLHF.

The rearrangement uses TRBV2 and TRBJ1-1; 7 bases fit TRBD1. CDR1 is SNHLY and CDR2 is FYNNEI in the germline V gene. The J segment lost 3 bases and the V segment lost 6 bases, leaving 7 bases of the junction unmatched. The length of the CDR3 is 14 residues. Here the CDR3 DNA reads TGTGCCAGCAGCGTCGACAGGGAATACACTGAAGCTTTCTTT. As protein: CASSVDREYTEAFF.

Written as DNA, the CDR3 is TGTGCCAGCTCCTTCGGGGATGCGTATGGCTACACCTTC. Amino acid sequence: CASSFGDAYGYTF. V and J are TRBV18 and TRBJ1-2; D uncertain. This CDR3 is built from 13 residues. Germline V lookup: CDR1 KGHSH, CDR2 LQKENI. With 6 bases removed from V and 5 bases from J, the gap between germline ends came to 13 bases.

The chain employs TRBV23-1 and TRBJ2-2; a weak D match, TRBD1 (6 bases). TRBV23-1 is classed as an ORF, of uncertain function. V was clipped by 2 bases and J by 4 bases, with 11 bases between them. The CDR3 consists of 15 residues. The CDR3 region has the DNA TGCGCCAGCAGTCAAGCACGGGACATCACCGGGGAGCTGTTTTTT. It is translated as CASSQARDITGELFF.

This clone appeared once. One end of the junction varies from germline; a read error may be responsible. J is TRBJ1-2 and V is TRBV6-6; TRBD1 might be the D (6 bases). This CDR3 is 14 amino acids long. Germline CDR1 MNHNY, CDR2 SVGAGI (reference sequence). CDR3 nucleotides: TGTGCCAGCAGTTATAGTGGACAGAACTATGGCCACACCTTC. Its protein is CASSYSGQNYGHTF.

The chain recombines TRBV11-3 with TRBJ1-1; D gene ambiguous. CDR3 length equals 14 residues. Germline lookup yields CDR1 SGHNT and CDR2 YENEEA. The germline V and J ends were trimmed by 2 bases and 2 bases, with 9 bases remaining between them. CDR3 coding DNA: TGTGCCAGCAGCTTAATCAGTGCTAACACTGAAGCTTTCTTT. Translation gives CASSLISANTEAFF.

The rearrangement joins TRBV5-1 to TRBJ2-1; 13 nucleotides align to TRBD2. Germline trimming cut 4 bases from V and 5 bases from J; bases unmatched to any gene: 3. Germline CDR1 is SGHRS and CDR2 is YFSETQ. The CDR3 runs to 15 residues. In nucleotides, the CDR3 is TGCGCCAGCAGCACCGGGACTAGCGGGGACAATGAGCAGTTCTTC. Protein: CASSTGTSGDNEQFF.

The V call is TRBV5-5, the J call TRBJ2-5; 7 positions agree with TRBD2. The assigned J gene may be wrong: the sequence end matches TRBJ2-7 better. CDR1 and CDR2 (germline): SGHKS, YYEKEE (reference sequence). CDR3 length equals 16 residues. DNA for the CDR3: TGTGCCAGCATCTCCCCCGGAGGGAGGGGACCCTACGAGCAGTACTTC. Its translation: CASISPGGRGPYEQYF.

The CDR3 DNA is TGTGCCACTTCGCGGACAGGCATTCCGGGGGGCTACACCTTC. This encodes CATSRTGIPGGYTF. The rearrangement uses TRBV6-5 and TRBJ1-2; 7 bases are shared with TRBD1. The trim removed 10 bases at V and 8 bases at J, leaving 16 bases unmatched. The CDR3 is 14 residues long. Germline lookup yields CDR1 MNHEY and CDR2 SVGAGI.

The chain combines TRBV6-5 with TRBJ1-1; D remains ambiguous. The V and J ends lost 5 bases and 4 bases respectively, with 14 bases between them. This CDR3 has 14 amino acids. CDR1 is MNHEY and CDR2 is SVGAGI in the germline V gene. The CDR3 DNA follows: TGTGCCAGCAGTCGGAGCAAGTCTGTCACTGAAGCTTTCTTT. This translates into CASSRSKSVTEAFF.

The chain combines TRBV7-9 with TRBJ1-4; maybe TRBD1 (6 bases). Germline-derived CDR1 and CDR2 are SEHNR and FQNEAQ (reference sequence). The CDR3 spans 16 residues. Trimming cost V 5 bases and J 7 bases, with 20 bases left between them. The CDR3 nucleotides read TGTGCCAGCAGCCCCGGGCGGGGGGCCGAAGGTGAAAAACTGTTTTTT. Translating gives CASSPGRGAEGEKLFF. Together with reference TRBV7-9 and TRBJ1-4, the CDR3 gives the full variable domain: DTGVSQNPRHKITKRGQNVTFRCDPISEHNRLYWYRQTLGQGPEFLTYFQNEAQLEKSRLLSDRFSAERPKGSFSTLEIQRTEQGDSAMYLCASSPGRGAEGEKLFFGSGTQLSVL.

The CDR3: CASSLGAGAHNEQFF. CDR3 DNA sequence: TGTGCCAGCAGCTTGGGAGCGGGTGCTCACAATGAGCAGTTCTTC. The chain combines TRBV5-4 with TRBJ2-1; the D gene is possibly TRBD2 (6 bases). In germline, CDR1 is SGHNT, CDR2 YYREEE (reference sequence). Deletions cut 0 bases from V and 5 bases from J, with 12 bases between. This CDR3 comprises 15 residues.

This clone has a handful of counts. The chain carries TRBV4-1 and TRBJ1-4; maybe TRBD1 (6 bases). Trimming left V 5 bases short and J 5 bases short, with 15 bases between. CDR3 length: 15 amino acids. Germline lookup yields CDR1 MGHRA and CDR2 YSYEKL. The CDR3 region has the DNA TGCGCCAGCAGCGCCACAGGGATTCTGAATGAAAAACTGTTTTTT. This sequence encodes CASSATGILNEKLFF.

The gene calls are TRBV25-1 and TRBJ2-5; 10 nucleotides agree with TRBD1. Matching the DNA end better, TRBJ2-7 makes the J call doubtful. Germline values: CDR1 MGHDK, CDR2 SYGVNS. The CDR3 totals 15 residues. In nucleotides, the CDR3 is TGTGCCAGCAGTAGAAGGACAGGGGGCTCCTACGAGCAGTACTTC. Translation gives CASSRRTGGSYEQYF.